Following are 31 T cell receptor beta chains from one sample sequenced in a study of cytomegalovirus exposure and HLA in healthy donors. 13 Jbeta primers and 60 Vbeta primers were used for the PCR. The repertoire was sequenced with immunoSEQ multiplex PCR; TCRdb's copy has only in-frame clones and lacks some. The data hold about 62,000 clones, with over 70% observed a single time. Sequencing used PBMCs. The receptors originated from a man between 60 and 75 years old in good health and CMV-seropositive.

The CDR3 sequence is CASTFSSGLNGYTF. The CDR3 DNA reads as TGTGCCAGCACCTTTTCTTCGGGACTCAATGGCTACACCTTC. This rearrangement joins TRBV7-2 to TRBJ1-2; possible D gene TRBD1, 5 bases. CDR1 is SGHTA and CDR2 is FQGNSA in the germline V gene. V lost 7 bases, J lost 6 bases, and 18 bases lay in between. The CDR3 runs 14 residues.

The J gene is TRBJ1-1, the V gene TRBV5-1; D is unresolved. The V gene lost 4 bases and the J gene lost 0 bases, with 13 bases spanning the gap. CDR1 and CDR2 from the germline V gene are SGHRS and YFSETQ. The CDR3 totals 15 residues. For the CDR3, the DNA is TGCGCCAGCAGCAGGAGACCCAACTTGAACACTGAAGCTTTCTTT. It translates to CASSRRPNLNTEAFF.

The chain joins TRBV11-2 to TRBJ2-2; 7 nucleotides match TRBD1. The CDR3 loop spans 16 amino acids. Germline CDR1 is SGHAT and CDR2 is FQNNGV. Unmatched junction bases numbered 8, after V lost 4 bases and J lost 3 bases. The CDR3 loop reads CASSSWTGSHTGELFF. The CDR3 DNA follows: TGTGCCAGCAGCTCCTGGACAGGTAGTCACACCGGGGAGCTGTTTTTT.

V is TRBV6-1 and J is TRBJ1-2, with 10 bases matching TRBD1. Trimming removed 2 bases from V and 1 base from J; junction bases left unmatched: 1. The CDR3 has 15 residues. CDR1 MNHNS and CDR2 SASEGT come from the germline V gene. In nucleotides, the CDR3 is TGTGCCAGCAGTGAATGGACAGGGGGTAACTATGGCTACACCTTC. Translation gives CASSEWTGGNYGYTF.

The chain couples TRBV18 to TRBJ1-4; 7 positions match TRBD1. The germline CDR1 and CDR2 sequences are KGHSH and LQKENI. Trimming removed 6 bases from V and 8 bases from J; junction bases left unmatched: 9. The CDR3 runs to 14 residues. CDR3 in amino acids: CASSSGTVLEKLFF. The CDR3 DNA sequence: TGTGCCAGCTCGTCCGGGACAGTCCTAGAAAAACTGTTTTTT.

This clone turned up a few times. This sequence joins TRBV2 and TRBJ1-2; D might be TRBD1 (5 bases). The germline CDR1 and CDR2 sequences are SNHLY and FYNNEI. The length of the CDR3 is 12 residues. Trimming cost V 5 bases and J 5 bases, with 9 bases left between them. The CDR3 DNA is TGTGCCAGCAGTCGGACACGTTATGGCTACACCTTC. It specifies CASSRTRYGYTF.

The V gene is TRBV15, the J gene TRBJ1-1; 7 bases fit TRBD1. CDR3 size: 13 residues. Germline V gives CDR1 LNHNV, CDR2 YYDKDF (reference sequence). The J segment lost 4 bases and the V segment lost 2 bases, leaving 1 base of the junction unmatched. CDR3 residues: CATSRQGGTEAFF. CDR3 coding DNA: TGTGCCACCAGCAGACAGGGGGGCACTGAAGCTTTCTTT.

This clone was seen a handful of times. The CDR3 protein is CASSSGTGGTYEQYF. The CDR3 DNA reads TGTGCCAGCAGCTCCGGGACAGGGGGTACCTACGAGCAGTACTTC. The chain is built from TRBV7-6 and TRBJ2-7; TRBD1 matches 11 bases. V lost 4 bases to trimming and J lost 2 bases; unmatched junction nucleotides: 4. CDR1 and CDR2 from the germline V gene are SGHVS and FNYEAQ. The CDR3 totals 15 residues. The complete variable domain, with remaining parts taken from reference TRBV7-6 and TRBJ2-7, reads GAGVSQSPRYKVTKRGQDVALRCDPISGHVSLYWYRQALGQGPEFLTYFNYEAQQDKSGLPNDRFSAERPEGSISTLTIQRTEQRDSAMYRCASSSGTGGTYEQYFGPGTRLTVT.

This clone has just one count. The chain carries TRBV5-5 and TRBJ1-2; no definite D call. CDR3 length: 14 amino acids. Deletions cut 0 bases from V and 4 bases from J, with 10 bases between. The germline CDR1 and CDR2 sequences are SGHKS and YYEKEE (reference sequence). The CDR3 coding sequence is TGTGCCAGCAGCTTGGGAGCAGACTCCTATGGCTACACCTTC. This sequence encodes CASSLGADSYGYTF.

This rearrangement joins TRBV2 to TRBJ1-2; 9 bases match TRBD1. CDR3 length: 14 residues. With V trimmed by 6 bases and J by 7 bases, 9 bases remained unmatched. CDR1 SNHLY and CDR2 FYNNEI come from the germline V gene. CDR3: CASRGTGMRGGYTF. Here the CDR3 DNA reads TGTGCCAGCAGGGGGACAGGGATGCGCGGTGGCTACACCTTC.

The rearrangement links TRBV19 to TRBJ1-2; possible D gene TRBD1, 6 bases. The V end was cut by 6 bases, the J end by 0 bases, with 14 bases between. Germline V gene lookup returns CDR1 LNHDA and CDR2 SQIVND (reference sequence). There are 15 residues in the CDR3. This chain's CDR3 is CASRPDRKANYGYTF. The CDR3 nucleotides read TGTGCCAGTAGACCCGACAGGAAGGCTAACTATGGCTACACCTTC.

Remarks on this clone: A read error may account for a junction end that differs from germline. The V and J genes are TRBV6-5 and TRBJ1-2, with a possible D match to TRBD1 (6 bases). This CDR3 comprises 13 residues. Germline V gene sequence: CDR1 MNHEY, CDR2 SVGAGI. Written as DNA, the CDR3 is TGTGCCAGCAGCGGACAGCCATGGGGTGGCTATACCTTC. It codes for CASSGQPWGGYTF.

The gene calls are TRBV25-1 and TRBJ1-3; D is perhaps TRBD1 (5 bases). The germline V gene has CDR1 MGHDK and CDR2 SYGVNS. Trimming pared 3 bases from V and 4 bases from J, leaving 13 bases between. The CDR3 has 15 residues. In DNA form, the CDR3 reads TGTGCCAGCAGTGATCTAGGGGCGCAAGGAAACACCATATATTTT. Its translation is CASSDLGAQGNTIYF.

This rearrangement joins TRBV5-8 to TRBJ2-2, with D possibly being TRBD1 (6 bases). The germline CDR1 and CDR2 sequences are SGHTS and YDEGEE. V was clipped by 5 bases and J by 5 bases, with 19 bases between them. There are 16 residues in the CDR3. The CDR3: CASRKASIGGTGELFF. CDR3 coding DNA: TGTGCCAGCAGGAAAGCATCAATAGGGGGTACCGGGGAGCTGTTTTTT.

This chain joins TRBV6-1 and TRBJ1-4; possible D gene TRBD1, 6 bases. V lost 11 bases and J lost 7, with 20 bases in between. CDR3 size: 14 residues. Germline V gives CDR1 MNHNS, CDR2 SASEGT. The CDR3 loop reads CASAPDRLSEKLFF. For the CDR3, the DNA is TGTGCCTCTGCGCCCGACAGGTTGTCTGAAAAACTGTTTTTT.

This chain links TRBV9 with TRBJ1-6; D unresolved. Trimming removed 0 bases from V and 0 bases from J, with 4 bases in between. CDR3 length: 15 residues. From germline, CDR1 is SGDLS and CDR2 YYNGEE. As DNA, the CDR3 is TGTGCCAGCAGCGTAGACAGCTCCTATAATTCACCCCTCCACTTT. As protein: CASSVDSSYNSPLHF.

The CDR3 spells CASRSGAMDYGYTF. The CDR3 region has the DNA TGTGCCAGCAGGTCAGGGGCAATGGACTATGGCTACACCTTC. The chain recombines TRBV27 with TRBJ1-2; D possibly corresponds to TRBD1 (6 bases). The CDR3 has 14 residues. Trimming cost V 6 bases and J 3 bases, with 14 bases left between them. Germline V gene data show CDR1 as MNHEY and CDR2 as SMNVEV (reference sequence).

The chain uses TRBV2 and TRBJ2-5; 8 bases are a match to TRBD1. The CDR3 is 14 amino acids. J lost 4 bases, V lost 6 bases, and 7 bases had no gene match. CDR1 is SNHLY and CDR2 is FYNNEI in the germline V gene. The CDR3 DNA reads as TGTGCCAGCAGCCTAATGACAGGGGCAGAGACCCAGTACTTC. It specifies CASSLMTGAETQYF.

CDR3 loop: CASSRSSGQGYSPLHF. The DNA of the CDR3 is TGTGCCAGCAGCCGATCTTCGGGACAGGGATATTCACCCCTCCACTTT. The chain couples TRBV5-4 to TRBJ1-6; TRBD1 matches at 9 bases. The trim removed 4 bases at V and 8 bases at J, leaving 10 bases unmatched. This CDR3 comprises 16 residues. The V gene's germline CDR1 is SGHNT and CDR2 YYREEE (reference sequence).

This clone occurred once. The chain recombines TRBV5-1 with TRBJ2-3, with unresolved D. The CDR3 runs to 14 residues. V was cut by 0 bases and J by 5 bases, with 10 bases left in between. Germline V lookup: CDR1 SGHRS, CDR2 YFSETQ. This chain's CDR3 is CASSLAGEGDTQYF. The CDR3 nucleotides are TGCGCCAGCAGCTTGGCCGGAGAAGGAGATACGCAGTATTTT.

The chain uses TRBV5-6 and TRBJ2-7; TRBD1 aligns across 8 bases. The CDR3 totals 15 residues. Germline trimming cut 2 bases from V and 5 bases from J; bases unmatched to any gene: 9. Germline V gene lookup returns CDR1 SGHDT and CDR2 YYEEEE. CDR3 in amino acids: CASSFRQGKKNEQYF. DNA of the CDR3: TGTGCCAGCAGCTTCCGACAGGGGAAAAAGAACGAGCAGTACTTC.

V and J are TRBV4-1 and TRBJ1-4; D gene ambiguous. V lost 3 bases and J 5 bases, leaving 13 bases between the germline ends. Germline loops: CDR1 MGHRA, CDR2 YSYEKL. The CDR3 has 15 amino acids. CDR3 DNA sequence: TGCGCCAGCAGCCACACGTGGACGGGAAATGAAAAACTGTTTTTT. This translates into CASSHTWTGNEKLFF.

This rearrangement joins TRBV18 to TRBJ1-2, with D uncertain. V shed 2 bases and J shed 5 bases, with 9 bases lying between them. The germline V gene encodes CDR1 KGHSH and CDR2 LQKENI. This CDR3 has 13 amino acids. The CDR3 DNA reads TGTGCCAGCTCACCAGAGATTGATTATGGCTACACCTTC. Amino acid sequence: CASSPEIDYGYTF.

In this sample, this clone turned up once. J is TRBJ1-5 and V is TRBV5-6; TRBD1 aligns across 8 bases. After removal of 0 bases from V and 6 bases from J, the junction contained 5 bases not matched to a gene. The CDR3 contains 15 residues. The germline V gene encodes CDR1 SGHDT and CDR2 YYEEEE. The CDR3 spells CASSLAGQGGQPQHF. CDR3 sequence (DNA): TGTGCCAGCAGCTTGGCCGGACAGGGTGGTCAGCCCCAGCATTTT.

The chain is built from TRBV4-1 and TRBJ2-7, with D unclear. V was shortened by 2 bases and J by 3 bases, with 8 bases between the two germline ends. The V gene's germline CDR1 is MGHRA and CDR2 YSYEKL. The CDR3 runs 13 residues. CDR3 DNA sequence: TGCGCCAGCAGCCAACAGGAATTCTACGAGCAGTACTTC. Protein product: CASSQQEFYEQYF.

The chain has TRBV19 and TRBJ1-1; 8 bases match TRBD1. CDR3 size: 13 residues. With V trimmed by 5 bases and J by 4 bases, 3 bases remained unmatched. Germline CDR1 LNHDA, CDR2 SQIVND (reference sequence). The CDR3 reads CASSFTGGTEAFF. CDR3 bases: TGTGCCAGTAGTTTTACAGGGGGCACTGAAGCTTTCTTT.

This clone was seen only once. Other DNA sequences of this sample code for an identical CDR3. The CDR3 loop reads CASIRAGLGQETQYF. The CDR3 DNA reads as TGTGCCAGCATTAGAGCGGGATTGGGCCAAGAGACCCAGTACTTC. The V gene is TRBV2, the J gene TRBJ2-5, with TRBD2 matching over 7 bases. After removal of 7 bases from V and 1 base from J, the junction contained 9 bases not matched to a gene. This CDR3 spans 15 amino acids. Germline V gives CDR1 SNHLY, CDR2 FYNNEI.

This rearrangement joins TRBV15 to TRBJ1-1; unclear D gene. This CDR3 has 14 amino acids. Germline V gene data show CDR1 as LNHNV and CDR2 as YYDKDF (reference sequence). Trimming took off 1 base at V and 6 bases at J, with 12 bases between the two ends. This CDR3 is CATSRGKFRPEAFF. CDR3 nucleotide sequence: TGTGCCACCAGCAGAGGAAAGTTCAGGCCTGAAGCTTTCTTT.

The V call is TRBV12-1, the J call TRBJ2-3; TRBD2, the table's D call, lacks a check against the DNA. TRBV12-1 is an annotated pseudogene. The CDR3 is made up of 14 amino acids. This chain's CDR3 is CASPAGSWTDTQYF. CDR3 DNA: TGTGCCTCCCCCGCTGGGAGTTGGACAGATACGCAGTATTTT.

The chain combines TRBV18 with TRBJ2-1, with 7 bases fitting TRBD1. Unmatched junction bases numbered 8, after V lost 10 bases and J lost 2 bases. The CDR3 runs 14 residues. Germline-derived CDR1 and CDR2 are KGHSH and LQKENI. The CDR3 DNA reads TGTGCCACCCGAGGGACAGCTCCCTACAATGAGCAGTTCTTC. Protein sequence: CATRGTAPYNEQFF.

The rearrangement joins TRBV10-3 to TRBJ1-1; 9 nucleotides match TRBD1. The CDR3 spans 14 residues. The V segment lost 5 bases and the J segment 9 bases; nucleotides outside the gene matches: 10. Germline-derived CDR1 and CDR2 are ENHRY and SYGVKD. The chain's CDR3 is CAISRTGEDSKAFF. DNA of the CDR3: TGTGCCATCAGTCGGACAGGGGAGGATTCAAAAGCTTTCTTT.